Sequencing of this T cell receptor (beta chain) was carried out in a study of blood T cell repertoires in COVID-19. Overall study: Whether acute or convalescent, the COVID-19 samples came from the United States, Italy and Spain. PBMCs, B-cell-depleted T cells, or T cells provided the cDNA or gDNA that made up the material.

Under the authors' procedure: Counts of nucleated cells, estimated from reference gene primer amplification, were obtained. Measured with immunoSEQ multiplex PCR; TCRdb has only the in-frame clones, and not every one. V, J and clone size are those of that table, while D and trimming were read from the DNA. This sample yields over 100,000 clones, of which 70% to 90% are seen a single time; 9.9% belongs to the top ten. The V and J ends lost 3 bases and 3 bases respectively, with 12 bases between them. Germline loops: CDR1 GTSNPN, CDR2 SVGIG (reference sequence). This CDR3 region has 13 residues. The sequencing sample was made of peripheral blood. The source of this sequence is a man between 35 and 55 years old with active or convalescent COVID-19. V and J are TRBV30 and TRBJ2-7; D is possibly TRBD2 (6 bases). The CDR3 is CAWSPGGNYEQYF. DNA for the CDR3: TGTGCCTGGAGCCCCGGAGGGAACTACGAGCAGTACTTC.